The sequence of this T cell receptor (beta chain) was determined in a study of vaccination and CD4 T cells after COVID-19. At the level of the study: Either the Pfizer-BioNTech BNT162b2 or Moderna mRNA-1273 vaccine was given as two doses. Median time from second vaccine dose to sampling was approximately 74 days (14 to 241). The study drew post-COVID samples a median approximately 100 days after diagnosis (range 35 to 161).

Notes on this clonotype: Its target is not known.

Time point given: late sampling 161 to 241 days after vaccination in three convalescent patients. Study findings and constraints: A nonsignificant median increase from around 20 to 38 SARS-CoV-2-reactive clonotypes was observed.

MiXCR, applied by TCRdb to the PCR reads, yields one record per CDR3 protein. The table has over 25,000 distinct CDR3 sequences, roughly 50% seen once. In germline, CDR1 is DFQATT, CDR2 SNEGSKA (reference sequence). The CDR3 covers 15 residues. Trimming left V 5 bases short and J 0 bases short, with 14 bases between. The clonotype was recovered from a human donor who had recovered from COVID-19. The chain couples TRBV20-1 to TRBJ2-4, with D possibly matching TRBD1 (5 bases). The material was CD4+ T cells from blood, obtained about 7 months after SARS-CoV-2 vaccination. The DNA of the CDR3 is TGCAGTGCTGGGGCTTTGTTACTAGCCAAAAACATTCAGTACTTC. Its protein product is CSAGALLLAKNIQYF.